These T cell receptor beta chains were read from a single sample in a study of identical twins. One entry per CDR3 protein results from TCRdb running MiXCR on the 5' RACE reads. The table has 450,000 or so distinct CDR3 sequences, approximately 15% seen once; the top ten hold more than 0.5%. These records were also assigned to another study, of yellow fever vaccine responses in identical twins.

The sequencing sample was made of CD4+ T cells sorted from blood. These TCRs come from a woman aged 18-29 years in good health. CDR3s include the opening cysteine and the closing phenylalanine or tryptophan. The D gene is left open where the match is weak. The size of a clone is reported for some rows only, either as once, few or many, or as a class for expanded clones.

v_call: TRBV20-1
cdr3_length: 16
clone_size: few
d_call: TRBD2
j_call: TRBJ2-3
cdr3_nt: TGCAGTGCTAGAGTGACTAGCGGGGGCCGCACAGATACGCAGTATTTT
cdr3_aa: CSARVTSGGRTDTQYF

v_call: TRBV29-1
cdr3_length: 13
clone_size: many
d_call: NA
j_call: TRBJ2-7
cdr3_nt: TGCAGCGTTGCCCGACAGGGAGGGTACGAGCAGTACTTC
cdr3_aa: CSVARQGGYEQYF

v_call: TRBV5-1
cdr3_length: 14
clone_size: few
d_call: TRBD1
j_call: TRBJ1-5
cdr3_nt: TGCGCCAGCAGTACAGGGGTATCCGGTCAGCCCCAGCATTTT
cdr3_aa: CASSTGVSGQPQHF

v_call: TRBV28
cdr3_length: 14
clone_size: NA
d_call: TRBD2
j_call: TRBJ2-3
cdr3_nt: TGTGCCAGCAGTAGTCTAGCGGGGTTAGATACGCAGTATTTT
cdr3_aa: CASSSLAGLDTQYF

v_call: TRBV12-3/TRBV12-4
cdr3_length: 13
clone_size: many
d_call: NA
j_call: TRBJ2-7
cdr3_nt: TGTGCCAGCAGTTTTAGGTCCTCCTACGAGCAGTACTTC
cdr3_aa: CASSFRSSYEQYF

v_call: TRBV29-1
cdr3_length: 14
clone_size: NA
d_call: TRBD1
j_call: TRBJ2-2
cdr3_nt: TGCAGCGTGGGGACAGGGGGCGCGGGCGGGGAGCTGTTTTTT
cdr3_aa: CSVGTGGAGGELFF

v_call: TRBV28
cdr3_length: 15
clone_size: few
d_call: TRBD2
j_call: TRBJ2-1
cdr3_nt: TGTGCCAGCAGCCCAAGCGGGAGTGGGTACAATGAGCAGTTCTTC
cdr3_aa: CASSPSGSGYNEQFF

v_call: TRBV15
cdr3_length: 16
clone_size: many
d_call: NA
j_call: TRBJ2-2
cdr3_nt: TGTGCCACCAGCAGAGGGCAGGGGAAGGGATCCGGGGAGCTGTTTTTT
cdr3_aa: CATSRGQGKGSGELFF

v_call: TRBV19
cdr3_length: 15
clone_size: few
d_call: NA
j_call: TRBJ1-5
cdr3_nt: TGTGCCAGTAGTCCCGGCGGTCAGGGTTTTCAGCCCCAGCATTTT
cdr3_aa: CASSPGGQGFQPQHF

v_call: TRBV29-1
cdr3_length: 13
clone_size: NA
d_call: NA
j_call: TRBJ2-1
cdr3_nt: TGCAGCGTAAAGGACTGGATACAGAATGAGCAGTTCTTC
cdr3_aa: CSVKDWIQNEQFF

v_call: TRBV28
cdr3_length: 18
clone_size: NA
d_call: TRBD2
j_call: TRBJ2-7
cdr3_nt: TGTGCCAGCAGTCCGGGGACTAGCGGGAGAGGCCGGTCCTACGAGCAGTACTTC
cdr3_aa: CASSPGTSGRGRSYEQYF

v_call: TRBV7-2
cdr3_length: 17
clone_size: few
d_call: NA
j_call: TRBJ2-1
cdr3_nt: TGTGCCAGCAGCTTTGGCGCGGCCGGGGGAGTATACAATGAGCAGTTCTTC
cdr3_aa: CASSFGAAGGVYNEQFF

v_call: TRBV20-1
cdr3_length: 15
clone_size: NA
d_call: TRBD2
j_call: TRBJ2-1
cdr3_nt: TGCAGTGCTAGACAACTAGCGGGAAGGAACGATGAGCAGTTCTTC
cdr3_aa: CSARQLAGRNDEQFF

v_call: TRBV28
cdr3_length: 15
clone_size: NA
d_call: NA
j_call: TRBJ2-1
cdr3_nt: TGTGCCAGCAGTGACATACCCGCCTGGAGGAATGAGCAGTTCTTC
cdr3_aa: CASSDIPAWRNEQFF

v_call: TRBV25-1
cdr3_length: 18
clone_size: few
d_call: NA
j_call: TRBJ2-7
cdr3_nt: TGTGCCAGCAGCGGTGGGGGCGCGAAAGGCGTTTCGCCATACGAGCAGTACTTC
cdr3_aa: CASSGGGAKGVSPYEQYF

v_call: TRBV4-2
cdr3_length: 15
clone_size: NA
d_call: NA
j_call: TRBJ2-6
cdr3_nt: TGTGCCAGCAACACAGGGAACTCTGGGGCCAACGTCCTGACTTTC
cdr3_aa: CASNTGNSGANVLTF

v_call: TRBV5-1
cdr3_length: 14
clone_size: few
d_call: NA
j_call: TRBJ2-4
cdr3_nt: TGCGCCAGCAGCCCGAACAGGGCGGAGAACATTCAGTACTTC
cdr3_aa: CASSPNRAENIQYF

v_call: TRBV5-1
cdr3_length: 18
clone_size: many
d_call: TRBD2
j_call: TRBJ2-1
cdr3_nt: TGCGCCAGCAGCTTCTCACCTAGCGGGCCAAGCTCCTACAATGAGCAGTTCTTC
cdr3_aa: CASSFSPSGPSSYNEQFF

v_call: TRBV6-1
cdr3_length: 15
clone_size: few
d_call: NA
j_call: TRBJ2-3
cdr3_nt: TGTGCCAGCAGCCCCGGGACCCTCATCCGGGATACGCAGTATTTT
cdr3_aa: CASSPGTLIRDTQYF

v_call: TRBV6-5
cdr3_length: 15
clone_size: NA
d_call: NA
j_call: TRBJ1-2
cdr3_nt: TGTGCCAGCAGTTACGGCGGGGGACGGGTTTATGGCTACACCTTC
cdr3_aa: CASSYGGGRVYGYTF

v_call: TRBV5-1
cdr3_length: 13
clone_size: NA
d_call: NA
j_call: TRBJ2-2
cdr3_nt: TGCGCCAGCAGCTTGGTGGGAAGCGGGGAGCTGTTTTTT
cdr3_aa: CASSLVGSGELFF

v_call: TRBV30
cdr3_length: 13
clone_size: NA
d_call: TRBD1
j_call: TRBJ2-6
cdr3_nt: TGTGCCTGGGACAGGGCCGGGGCCAACGTCCTGACTTTC
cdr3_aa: CAWDRAGANVLTF

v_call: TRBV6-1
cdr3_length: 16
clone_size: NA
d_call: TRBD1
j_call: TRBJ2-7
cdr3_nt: TGTGCCAGCACCCCACCCCGACAGGGAACAAGCTACGAGCAGTACTTC
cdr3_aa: CASTPPRQGTSYEQYF

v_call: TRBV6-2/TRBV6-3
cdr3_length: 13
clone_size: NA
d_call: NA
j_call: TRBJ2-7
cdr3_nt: TGTGCCAGCAGTGGGGGGAGGACCTACGAGCAGTACTTC
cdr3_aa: CASSGGRTYEQYF

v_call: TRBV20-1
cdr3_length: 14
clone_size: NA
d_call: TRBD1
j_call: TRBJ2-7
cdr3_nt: TGCAGTGCTAGGACTGCCGGGACAGGGGTCGAGCAGTACTTC
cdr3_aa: CSARTAGTGVEQYF

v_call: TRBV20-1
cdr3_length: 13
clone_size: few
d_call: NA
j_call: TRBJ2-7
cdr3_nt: TGCAGTGCTAGCCGACAGGGACTATACGAGCAGTACTTC
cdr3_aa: CSASRQGLYEQYF

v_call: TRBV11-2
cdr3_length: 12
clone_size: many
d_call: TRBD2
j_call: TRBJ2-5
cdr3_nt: TGTGCCAGCAGCTCCCCGGGGGGGACCCAGTACTTC
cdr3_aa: CASSSPGGTQYF

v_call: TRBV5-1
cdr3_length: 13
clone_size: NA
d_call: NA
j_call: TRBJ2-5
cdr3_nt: TGCGCCAGCAGCATGCGGACCGCTAAGACCCAGTACTTC
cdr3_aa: CASSMRTAKTQYF

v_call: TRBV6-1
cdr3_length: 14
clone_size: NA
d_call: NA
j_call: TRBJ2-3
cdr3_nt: TGTGCCAGCAGTGAAAATTCTAGGGTGCTTACGCAGTATTTT
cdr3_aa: CASSENSRVLTQYF

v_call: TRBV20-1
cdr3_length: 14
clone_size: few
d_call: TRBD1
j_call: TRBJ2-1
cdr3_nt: TGCAGTGCTAGAGATTTAACAGGGGACAATGAGCAGTTCTTC
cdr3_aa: CSARDLTGDNEQFF

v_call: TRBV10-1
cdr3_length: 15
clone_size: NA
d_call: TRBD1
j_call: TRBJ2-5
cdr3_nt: TGCGCCAGCAGTGAATTGCTACCGGGACAGGGGCCACAGTACTTC
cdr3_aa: CASSELLPGQGPQYF

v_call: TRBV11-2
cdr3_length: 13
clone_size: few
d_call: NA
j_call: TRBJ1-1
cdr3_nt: TGTGCCAGCAGCTTAGGAGCGGACACTGAAGCTTTCTTT
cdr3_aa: CASSLGADTEAFF

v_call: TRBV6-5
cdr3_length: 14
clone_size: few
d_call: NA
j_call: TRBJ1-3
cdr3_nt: TGTGCCAGCAGTTATTGGGGGTCTGGAAACACCATATATTTT
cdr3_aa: CASSYWGSGNTIYF

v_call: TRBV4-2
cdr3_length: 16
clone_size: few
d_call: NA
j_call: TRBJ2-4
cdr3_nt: TGTGCCAGCAGCCAAGTTTCAGTTGAGGGGATAAACATTCAGTACTTC
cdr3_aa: CASSQVSVEGINIQYF

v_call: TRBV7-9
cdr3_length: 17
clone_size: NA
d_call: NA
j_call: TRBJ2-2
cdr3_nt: TGTGCCAGCAGCTTAGACGCCGGGGCCAGAAAGACCGGGGAGCTGTTTTTT
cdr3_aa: CASSLDAGARKTGELFF

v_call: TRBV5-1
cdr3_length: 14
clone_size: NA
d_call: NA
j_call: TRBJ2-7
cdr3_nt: TGCGCCAGCTCGTCCCGGGACACCTCCTACGAGCAGTACTTC
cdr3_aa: CASSSRDTSYEQYF

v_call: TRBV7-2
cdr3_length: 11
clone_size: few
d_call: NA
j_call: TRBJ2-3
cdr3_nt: TGTGCCAGCACCTTTGGAGATACGCAGTATTTT
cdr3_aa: CASTFGDTQYF

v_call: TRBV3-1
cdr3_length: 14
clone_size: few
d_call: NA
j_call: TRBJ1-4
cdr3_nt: TGTGCCAGCAGCCAAGGTCCCAGGTCTGAAAAACTGTTTTTT
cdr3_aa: CASSQGPRSEKLFF

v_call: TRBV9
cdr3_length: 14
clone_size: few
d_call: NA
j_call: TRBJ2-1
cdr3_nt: TGTGCCAGCACCCGAGGGCCCTCCTACAATGAGCAGTTCTTC
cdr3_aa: CASTRGPSYNEQFF

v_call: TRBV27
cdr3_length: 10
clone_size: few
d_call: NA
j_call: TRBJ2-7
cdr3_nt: TGTGCCAGGCCGACCTACGAGCAGTACTTC
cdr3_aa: CARPTYEQYF

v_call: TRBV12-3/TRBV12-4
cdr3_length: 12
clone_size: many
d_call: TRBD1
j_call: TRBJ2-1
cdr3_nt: TGTGCCAGCAGTCCTACGGACAGGGATAAGTTCTTC
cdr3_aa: CASSPTDRDKFF

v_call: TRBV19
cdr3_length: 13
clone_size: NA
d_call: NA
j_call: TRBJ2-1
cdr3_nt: TGTGCCAGTAGTACTCAGGGTTTCAATGAGCAGTTCTTC
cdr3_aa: CASSTQGFNEQFF

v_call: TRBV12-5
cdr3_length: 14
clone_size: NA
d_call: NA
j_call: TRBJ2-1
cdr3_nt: TGTGCTAGTGGTTACGGGAGCTCCTACAATGAGCAGTTCTTC
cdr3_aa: CASGYGSSYNEQFF